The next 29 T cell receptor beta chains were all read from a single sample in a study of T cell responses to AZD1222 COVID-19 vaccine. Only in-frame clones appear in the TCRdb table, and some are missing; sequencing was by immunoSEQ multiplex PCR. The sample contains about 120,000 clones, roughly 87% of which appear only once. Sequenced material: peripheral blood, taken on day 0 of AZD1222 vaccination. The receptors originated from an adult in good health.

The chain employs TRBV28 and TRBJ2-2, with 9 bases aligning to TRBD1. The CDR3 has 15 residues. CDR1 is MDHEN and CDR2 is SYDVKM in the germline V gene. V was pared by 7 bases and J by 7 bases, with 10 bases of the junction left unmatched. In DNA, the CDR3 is TGTGCCAGCACCCCCCCGGGACAGGGCAACGGGGAGCTGTTTTTT. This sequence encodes CASTPPGQGNGELFF.

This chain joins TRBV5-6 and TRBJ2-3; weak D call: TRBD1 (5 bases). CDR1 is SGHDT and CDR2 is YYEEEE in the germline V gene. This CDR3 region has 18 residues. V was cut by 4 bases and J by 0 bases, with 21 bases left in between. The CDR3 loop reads CASSMYLGQSFSTDTQYF. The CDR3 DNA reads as TGTGCCAGCAGCATGTATTTGGGGCAGAGCTTTAGCACAGATACGCAGTATTTT.

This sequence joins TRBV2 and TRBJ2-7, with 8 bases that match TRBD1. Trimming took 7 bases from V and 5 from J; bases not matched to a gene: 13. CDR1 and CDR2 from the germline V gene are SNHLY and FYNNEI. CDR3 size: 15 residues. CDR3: CASTEDRANHNEQYF. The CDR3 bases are TGTGCCAGCACTGAGGACAGGGCTAACCACAACGAGCAGTACTTC.

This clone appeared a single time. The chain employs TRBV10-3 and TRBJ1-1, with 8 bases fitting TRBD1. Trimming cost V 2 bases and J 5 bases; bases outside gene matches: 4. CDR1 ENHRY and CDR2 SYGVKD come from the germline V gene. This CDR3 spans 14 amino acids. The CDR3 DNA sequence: TGTGCCATCAGTGAGCAGGGGGCCCGGACTGAAGCTTTCTTT. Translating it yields CAISEQGARTEAFF.

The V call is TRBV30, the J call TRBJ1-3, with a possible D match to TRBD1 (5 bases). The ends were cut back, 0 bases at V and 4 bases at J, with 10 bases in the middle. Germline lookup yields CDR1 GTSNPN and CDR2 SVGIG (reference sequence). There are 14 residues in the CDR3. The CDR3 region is CAWSVLGTGNTIYF. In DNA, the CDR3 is TGTGCCTGGAGTGTACTGGGGACCGGAAACACCATATATTTT.

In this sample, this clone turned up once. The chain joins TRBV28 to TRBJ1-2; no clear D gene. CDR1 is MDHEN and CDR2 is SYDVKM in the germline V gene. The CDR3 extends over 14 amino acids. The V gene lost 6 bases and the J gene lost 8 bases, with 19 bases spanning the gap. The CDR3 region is CASSLKLSAGGYTF. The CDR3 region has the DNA TGTGCCAGCAGCCTCAAACTCTCCGCGGGGGGCTACACCTTC.

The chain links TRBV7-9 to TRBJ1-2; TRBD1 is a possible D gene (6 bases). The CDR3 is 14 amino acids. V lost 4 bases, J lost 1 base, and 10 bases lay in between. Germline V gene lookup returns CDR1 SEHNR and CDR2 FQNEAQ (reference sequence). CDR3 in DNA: TGTGCCAGCAGCTCGACAGGAAATAACTATGGCTACACCTTC. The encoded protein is CASSSTGNNYGYTF.

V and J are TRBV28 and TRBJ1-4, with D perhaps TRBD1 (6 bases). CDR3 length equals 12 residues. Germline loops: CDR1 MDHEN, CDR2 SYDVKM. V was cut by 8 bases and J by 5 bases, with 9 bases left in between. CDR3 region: CASYRENEKLFF. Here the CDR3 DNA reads TGTGCCAGCTACAGGGAGAATGAAAAACTGTTTTTT.

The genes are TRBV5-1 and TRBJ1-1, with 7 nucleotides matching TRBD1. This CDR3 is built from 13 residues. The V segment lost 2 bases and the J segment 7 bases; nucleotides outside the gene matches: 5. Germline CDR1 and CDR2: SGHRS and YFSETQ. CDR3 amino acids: CASSFSGQVEAFF. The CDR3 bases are TGCGCCAGCAGCTTCTCCGGACAGGTTGAAGCTTTCTTT.

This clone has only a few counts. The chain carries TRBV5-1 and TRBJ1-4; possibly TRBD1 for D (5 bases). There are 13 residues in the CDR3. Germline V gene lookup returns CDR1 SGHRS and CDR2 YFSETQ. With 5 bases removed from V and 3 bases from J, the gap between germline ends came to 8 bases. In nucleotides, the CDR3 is TGCGCCAGCAGTCGGGGGGCTAATGAAAAACTGTTTTTT. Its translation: CASSRGANEKLFF.

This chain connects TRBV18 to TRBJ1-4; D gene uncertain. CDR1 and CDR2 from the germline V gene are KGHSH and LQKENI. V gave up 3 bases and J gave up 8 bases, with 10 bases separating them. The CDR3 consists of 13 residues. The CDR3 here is CASSPRSEEKLFF. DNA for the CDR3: TGTGCCAGCTCACCCCGGTCGGAGGAAAAACTGTTTTTT.

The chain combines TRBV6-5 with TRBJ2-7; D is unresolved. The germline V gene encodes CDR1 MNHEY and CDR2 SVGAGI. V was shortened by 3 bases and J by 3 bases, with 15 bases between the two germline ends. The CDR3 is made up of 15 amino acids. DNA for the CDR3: TGTGCCAGCAGTTATCTCGCAAGCTTGGGCTACGAGCAGTACTTC. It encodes CASSYLASLGYEQYF.

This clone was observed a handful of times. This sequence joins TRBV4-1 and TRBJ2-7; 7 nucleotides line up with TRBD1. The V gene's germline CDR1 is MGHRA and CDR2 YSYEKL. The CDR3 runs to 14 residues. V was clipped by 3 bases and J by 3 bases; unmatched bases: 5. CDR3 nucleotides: TGCGCCAGCAGCCACGACAGGGCAAGCTACGAGCAGTACTTC. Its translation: CASSHDRASYEQYF.

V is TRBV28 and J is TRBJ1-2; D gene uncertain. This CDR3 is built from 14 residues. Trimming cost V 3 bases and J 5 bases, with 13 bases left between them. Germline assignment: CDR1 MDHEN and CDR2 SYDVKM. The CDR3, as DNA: TGTGCCAGCAGTTTGGGCGGGCAGAGATATGGCTACACCTTC. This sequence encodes CASSLGGQRYGYTF.

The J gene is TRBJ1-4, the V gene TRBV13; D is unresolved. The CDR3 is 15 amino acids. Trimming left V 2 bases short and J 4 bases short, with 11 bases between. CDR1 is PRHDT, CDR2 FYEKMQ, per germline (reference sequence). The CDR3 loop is CASSLLAEINEKLFF. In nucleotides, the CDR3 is TGTGCCAGCAGCTTACTGGCAGAAATTAATGAAAAACTGTTTTTT.

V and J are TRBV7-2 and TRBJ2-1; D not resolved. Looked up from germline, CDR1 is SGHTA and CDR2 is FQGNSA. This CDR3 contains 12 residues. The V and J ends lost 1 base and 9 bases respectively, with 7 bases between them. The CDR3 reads CASSLGAAEQFF. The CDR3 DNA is TGTGCCAGCAGCTTAGGTGCGGCTGAGCAGTTCTTC. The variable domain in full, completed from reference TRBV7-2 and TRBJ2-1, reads GAGVSQSPSNKVTEKGKDVELRCDPISGHTALYWYRQSLGQGLEFLIYFQGNSAPDKSGLPSDRFSAERTGGSVSTLTIQRTQQEDSAVYLCASSLGAAEQFFGPGTRLTVL.

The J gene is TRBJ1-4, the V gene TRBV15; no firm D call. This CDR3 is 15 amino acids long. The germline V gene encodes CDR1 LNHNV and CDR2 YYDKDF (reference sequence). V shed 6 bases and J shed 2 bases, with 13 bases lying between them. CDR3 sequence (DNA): TGTGCCACCAGACGGGCCGGAGGCACTAATGAAAAACTGTTTTTT. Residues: CATRRAGGTNEKLFF.

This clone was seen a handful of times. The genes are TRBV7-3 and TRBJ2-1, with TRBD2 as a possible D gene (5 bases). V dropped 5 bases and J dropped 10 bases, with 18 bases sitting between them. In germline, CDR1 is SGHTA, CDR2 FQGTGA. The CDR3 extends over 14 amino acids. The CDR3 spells CASSQTGSLGEQFF. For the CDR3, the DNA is TGTGCCAGCAGCCAAACGGGGAGCCTGGGGGAGCAGTTCTTC.

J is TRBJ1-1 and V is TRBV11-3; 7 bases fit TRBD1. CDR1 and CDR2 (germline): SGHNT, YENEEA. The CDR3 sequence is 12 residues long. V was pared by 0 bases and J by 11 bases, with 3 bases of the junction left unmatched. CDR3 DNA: TGTGCCAGCAGCTTAGAGGCCAGGGGGGCTTTCTTT. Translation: CASSLEARGAFF.

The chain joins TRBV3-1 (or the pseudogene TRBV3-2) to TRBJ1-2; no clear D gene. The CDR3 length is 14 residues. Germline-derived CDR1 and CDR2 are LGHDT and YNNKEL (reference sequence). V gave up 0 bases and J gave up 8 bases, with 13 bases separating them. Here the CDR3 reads CASSQDLTRQGYTF. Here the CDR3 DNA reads TGTGCCAGCAGCCAAGATCTAACACGACAAGGCTACACCTTC.

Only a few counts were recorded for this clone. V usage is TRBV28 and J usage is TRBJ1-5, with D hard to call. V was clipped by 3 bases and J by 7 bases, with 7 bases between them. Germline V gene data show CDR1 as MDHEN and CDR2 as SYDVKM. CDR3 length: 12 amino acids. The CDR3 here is CASSFEWQPQHF. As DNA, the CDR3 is TGTGCCAGCAGTTTCGAATGGCAGCCCCAGCATTTT. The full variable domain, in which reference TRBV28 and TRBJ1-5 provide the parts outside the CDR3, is DVKVTQSSRYLVKRTGEKVFLECVQDMDHENMFWYRQDPGLGLRLIYFSYDVKMKEKGDIPEGYSVSREKKERFSLILESASTNQTSMYLCASSFEWQPQHFGDGTRLSIL.

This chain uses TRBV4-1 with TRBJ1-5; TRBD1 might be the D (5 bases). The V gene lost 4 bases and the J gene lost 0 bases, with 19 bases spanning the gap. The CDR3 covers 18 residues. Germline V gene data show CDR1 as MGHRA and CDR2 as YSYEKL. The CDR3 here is CASSLLLLGGNSNQPQHF. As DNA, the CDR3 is TGCGCCAGCAGCCTCCTACTTCTGGGGGGAAATAGCAATCAGCCCCAGCATTTT.

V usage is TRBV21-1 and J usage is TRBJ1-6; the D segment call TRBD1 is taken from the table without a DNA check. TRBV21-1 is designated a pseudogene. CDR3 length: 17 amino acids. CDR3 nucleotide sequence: TGTGCCAGCAGCACACGAGGTAAGACAGGGTATAATTCACCCCTCCACTTT. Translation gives CASSTRGKTGYNSPLHF.

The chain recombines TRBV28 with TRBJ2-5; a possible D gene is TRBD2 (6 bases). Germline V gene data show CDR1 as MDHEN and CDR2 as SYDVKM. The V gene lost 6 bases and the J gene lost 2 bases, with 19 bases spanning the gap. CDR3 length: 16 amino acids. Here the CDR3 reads CASRVGGSGGQETQYF. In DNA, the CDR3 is TGTGCCAGCAGGGTTGGCGGTAGCGGAGGTCAAGAGACCCAGTACTTC.

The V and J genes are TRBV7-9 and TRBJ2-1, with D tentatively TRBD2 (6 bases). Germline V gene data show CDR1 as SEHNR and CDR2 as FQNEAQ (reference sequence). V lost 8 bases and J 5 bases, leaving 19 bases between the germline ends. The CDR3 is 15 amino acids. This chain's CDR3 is CASVPVTGAHNEQFF. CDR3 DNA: TGTGCCAGCGTACCCGTTACGGGAGCCCACAATGAGCAGTTCTTC.

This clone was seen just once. DNA for the CDR3: TGTGCCAGCAGCCTACGCGGGGGGTCACTCAACTATGGCTACACCTTC. Protein sequence: CASSLRGGSLNYGYTF. The chain joins TRBV9 to TRBJ1-2; D may be TRBD1 (5 bases). The CDR3 extends over 16 amino acids. V was cut by 4 bases and J by 2 bases, with 18 bases left in between. From germline, CDR1 is SGDLS and CDR2 YYNGEE.

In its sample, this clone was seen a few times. CDR3 in DNA: TGTGCCTGGAGTCAGGTGAAAGAGACCCAGTACTTC. The encoded protein is CAWSQVKETQYF. This chain links TRBV30 with TRBJ2-5, with unresolved D. Germline values: CDR1 GTSNPN, CDR2 SVGIG (reference sequence). The CDR3 length is 12 residues. Trimming stripped 2 bases from V and 3 bases from J, with 7 bases between. The full variable domain, in which reference TRBV30 and TRBJ2-5 provide the parts outside the CDR3, is SQTIHQWPATLVQPVGSPLSLECTVEGTSNPNLYWYRQAAGRGLQLLFYSVGIGQISSEVPQNLSASRPQDRQFILSSKKLLLSDSGFYLCAWSQVKETQYFGPGTRLLVL.

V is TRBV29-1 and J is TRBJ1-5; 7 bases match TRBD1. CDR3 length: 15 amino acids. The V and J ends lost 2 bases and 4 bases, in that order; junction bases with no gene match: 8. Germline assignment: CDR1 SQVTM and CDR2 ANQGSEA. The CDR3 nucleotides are TGCAGCGTTGAACTAGGGCCAGGGGGGAATCAGCCCCAGCATTTT. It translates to CSVELGPGGNQPQHF.

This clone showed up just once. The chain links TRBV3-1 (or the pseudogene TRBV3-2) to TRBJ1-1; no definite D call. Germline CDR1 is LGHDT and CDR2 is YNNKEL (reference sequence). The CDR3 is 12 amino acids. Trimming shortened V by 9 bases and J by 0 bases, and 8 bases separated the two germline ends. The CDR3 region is CASTGLNTEAFF. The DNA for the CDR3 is TGTGCCAGTACGGGTTTGAACACTGAAGCTTTCTTT.